This entry lists 15 T cell receptor beta chains sequenced from one sample in a study of cytomegalovirus exposure and HLA in healthy donors. Vbeta (60) and Jbeta (13) primers were used in the PCR. Measured with immunoSEQ multiplex PCR; TCRdb has only the in-frame clones, and not every one. The sample holds around 170,000 clones; about 78% are singletons and the top ten take approximately 2.5%. The specimen sequenced was PBMCs. Receptors were obtained from a man between 60 and 70 years old in good health and CMV-seronegative.

This clone was recorded only once. This sequence joins TRBV28 and TRBJ2-5, with 9 bases matching TRBD2. The germline V gene has CDR1 MDHEN and CDR2 SYDVKM. V trimming: 5 bases; J trimming: 5 bases; junction bases outside the gene matches: 9. The CDR3 is made up of 15 amino acids. This CDR3 is CASSPRAGGGETQYF. CDR3 nucleotide sequence: TGTGCCAGCAGTCCGCGAGCGGGAGGAGGGGAGACCCAGTACTTC. The variable domain in full, completed from reference TRBV28 and TRBJ2-5, reads DVKVTQSSRYLVKRTGEKVFLECVQDMDHENMFWYRQDPGLGLRLIYFSYDVKMKEKGDIPEGYSVSREKKERFSLILESASTNQTSMYLCASSPRAGGGETQYFGPGTRLLVL.

The genes are TRBV27 and TRBJ2-7, with 8 bases lining up with TRBD1. The CDR3 extends over 15 amino acids. Trimming took 4 bases from V and 3 from J; bases not matched to a gene: 8. Germline V gene lookup returns CDR1 MNHEY and CDR2 SMNVEV (reference sequence). The CDR3 DNA sequence: TGTGCCAGCAGTTCGACAGGGGTGATTCGCTACGAGCAGTACTTC. Translation gives CASSSTGVIRYEQYF.

J is TRBJ1-5 and V is TRBV10-3; 11 bases are a match to TRBD1. J lost 7 bases, V lost 2 bases, and 4 bases had no gene match. The CDR3 consists of 15 residues. Germline V gene data show CDR1 as ENHRY and CDR2 as SYGVKD. CDR3 region: CAISETGQGEQPQHF. The CDR3 nucleotides read TGTGCCATCAGTGAGACGGGACAGGGGGAACAGCCCCAGCATTTT.

A remark on this clone: The junction shows a germline mismatch at one end, possibly a read error. This chain joins TRBV30 and TRBJ1-2, with D perhaps TRBD1 (6 bases). CDR3 length equals 13 residues. Germline assignment: CDR1 GTSNPN and CDR2 SVGIG (reference sequence). The DNA of the CDR3 is TGTGCCTGGAGTGATCAGGGACACTATGGCTACCCCTTC. This translates into CAWSDQGHYGYPF.

Turning to this clone: In the same sample, other DNA sequences code for this CDR3. The CDR3 coding sequence is TGCGCCAGCAGCTTGGGACTAGCGACAGATACGCAGTATTTT. Translating it yields CASSLGLATDTQYF. V usage is TRBV5-1 and J usage is TRBJ2-3; TRBD2 matches 8 bases. CDR1 SGHRS and CDR2 YFSETQ come from the germline V gene. The junction had 0 bases not matched to a gene; V was cut back by 0 bases and J by 3 bases. The CDR3 spans 14 residues.

This chain connects TRBV6-5 to TRBJ2-7; 10 positions agree with TRBD2. The germline CDR1 and CDR2 sequences are MNHEY and SVGAGI. The CDR3 is 15 amino acids. V lost 0 bases to trimming and J lost 7 bases; unmatched junction nucleotides: 6. The CDR3 is CASSYSRLAGVEQYF. DNA of the CDR3: TGTGCCAGCAGTTACTCGAGGCTAGCGGGGGTTGAGCAGTACTTC.

V is TRBV15 and J is TRBJ1-1, with a tentative D call TRBD1 (6 bases). The CDR3 consists of 14 residues. Germline CDR1 and CDR2: LNHNV and YYDKDF (reference sequence). Between the trimmed V and J ends, which lost 0 bases and 12 bases, there was a span of 17 bases. Written as DNA, the CDR3 is TGTGCCACCAGCAGAGATCTGGGGGCCAGCGTTCCTTTCTTT. Translating it yields CATSRDLGASVPFF.

This clone was counted between two and nine times. The CDR3 protein is CASSLSQTGGSNQPQHF. CDR3 in DNA: TGTGCCAGCAGTTTATCCCAAACAGGGGGTAGCAATCAGCCCCAGCATTTT. The rearrangement uses TRBV27 and TRBJ1-5; 8 nucleotides line up with TRBD1. Losses at the gene ends were 0 bases for V and 0 bases for J; bases not matched to a gene: 4. This CDR3 spans 17 amino acids. Germline values: CDR1 MNHEY, CDR2 SMNVEV (reference sequence).

The chain is built from TRBV4-3 and TRBJ2-2; D may be TRBD2 (5 bases). The V gene lost 0 bases and the J gene lost 4 bases, with 12 bases spanning the gap. The CDR3 sequence is 16 residues long. CDR1 and CDR2 (germline): LGHNA, YSLEER. This CDR3 is CASSQESLEGTGELFF. CDR3 nucleotide sequence: TGCGCCAGCAGCCAAGAATCCCTAGAGGGCACCGGGGAGCTGTTTTTT.

For this clone: Relative to the germline gene, one junction end is altered; a read error may explain this. The chain carries TRBV7-8 and TRBJ1-5; 9 bases are a match to TRBD1. Germline V gene data show CDR1 as SGHVS and CDR2 as FQNEAQ. CDR3 size: 17 residues. CDR3 coding DNA: TGTGCCAGCAGCTCCCATCAACCGGGACAGGGTCAACAGCCCCAGAATTTT. Protein: CASSSHQPGQGQQPQNF.

The CDR3 DNA reads as TGTGCCAGTAGCCCAAACCCAACTCCGGGGGCGGGGGCCCAGTACTTC. Protein product: CASSPNPTPGAGAQYF. This chain links TRBV19 with TRBJ2-5; TRBD2 might be the D (7 bases). Germline V lookup: CDR1 LNHDA, CDR2 SQIVND (reference sequence). The germline V and J ends were trimmed by 6 bases and 9 bases, with 26 bases remaining between them. This CDR3 is 16 amino acids long.

V gene TRBV5-4 combines with J gene TRBJ2-5; 7 nucleotides align to TRBD1. The CDR3 totals 13 residues. The trim removed 4 bases at V and 5 bases at J, leaving 5 bases unmatched. Germline V gene sequence: CDR1 SGHNT, CDR2 YYREEE (reference sequence). CDR3 sequence: CASSPTGWETQYF. Written as DNA, the CDR3 is TGTGCCAGCAGCCCGACAGGGTGGGAGACCCAGTACTTC.

The J gene is TRBJ1-2, the V gene TRBV6-4, with D unresolved. Germline V gene lookup returns CDR1 MRHNA and CDR2 SNTAGT. The length of the CDR3 is 14 residues. Trimming removed 3 bases at V and 5 bases at J, with 13 bases between. CDR3: CASSEVGSGYGYTF. Here the CDR3 DNA reads TGTGCCAGCAGTGAGGTCGGGAGCGGTTATGGCTACACCTTC.

This clone has a single count. The chain has TRBV23-1 and TRBJ2-4; TRBD2 might be the D (6 bases). TRBV23-1 is an ORF for which the function is uncertain. CDR3 length: 16 residues. Trimming pared 6 bases from V and 0 bases from J, leaving 15 bases between. The CDR3 spells CASRQGGLIAKNIQYF. CDR3 nucleotides: TGCGCCAGCAGGCAGGGAGGACTCATAGCCAAAAACATTCAGTACTTC.

This clone showed up just once. The V gene is TRBV5-1, the J gene TRBJ2-1; 10 bases agree with TRBD2. Germline V gives CDR1 SGHRS, CDR2 YFSETQ. After removal of 4 bases from V and 8 bases from J, the junction contained 9 bases not matched to a gene. This CDR3 has 15 amino acids. The CDR3 DNA is TGCGCCAGCAGCCCACTAGCGGGAAGAGGGGATGAGCAGTTCTTC. This encodes CASSPLAGRGDEQFF. The full variable domain, its missing parts supplied by reference TRBV5-1 and TRBJ2-1, is KAGVTQTPRYLIKTRGQQVTLSCSPISGHRSVSWYQQTPGQGLQFLFEYFSETQRNKGNFPGRFSGRQFSNSRSEMNVSTLELGDSALYLCASSPLAGRGDEQFFGPGTRLTVL.